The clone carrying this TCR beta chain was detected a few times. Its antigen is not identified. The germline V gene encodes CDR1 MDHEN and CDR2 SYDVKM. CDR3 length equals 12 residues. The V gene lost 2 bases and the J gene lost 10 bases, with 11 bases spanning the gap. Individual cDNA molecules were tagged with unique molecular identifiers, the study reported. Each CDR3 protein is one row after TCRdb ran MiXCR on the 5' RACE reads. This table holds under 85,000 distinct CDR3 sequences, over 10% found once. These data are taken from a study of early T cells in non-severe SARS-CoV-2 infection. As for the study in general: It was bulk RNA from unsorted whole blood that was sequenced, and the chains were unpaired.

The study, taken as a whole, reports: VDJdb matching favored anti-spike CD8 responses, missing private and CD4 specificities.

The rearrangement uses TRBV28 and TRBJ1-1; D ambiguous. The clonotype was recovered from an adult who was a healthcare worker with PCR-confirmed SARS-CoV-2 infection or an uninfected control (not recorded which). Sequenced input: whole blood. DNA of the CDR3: TGTGCCAGCAGTTTAATAACCGGCAGAGCTTTCTTT. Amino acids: CASSLITGRAFF.